This T cell receptor (beta chain) stems from a study of CD8+CD57+ T cells in acquired aplastic anemia. V was shortened by 0 bases and J by 6 bases, with 12 bases between the two germline ends. There are 13 residues in the CDR3. Germline CDR1 DFQATT, CDR2 SNEGSKA (reference sequence). Whoever was chosen for sequencing had shown CD8+CD57+ cell expansion by flow cytometry. Study findings and constraints: Between patients and controls, over 25 CD8+ CDR3 sequences were found in common.

Using genomic DNA as the template, TCR beta VDJ and CDR3 profiling was carried out. TCRdb analysed the reads with MiXCR anew, one entry per CDR3 protein. The sample records 400,000 to 600,000 distinct CDR3 sequences, around 30% being singletons. This clonotype occurred many times. No antigen is known for it. The sample comprised sorted CD4+, CD8+, or CD8+CD57+ T cells (not recorded which) from PBMCs. The TCR originated in a human donor with aplastic anemia. The chain employs TRBV20-1 and TRBJ2-7, with D tentatively TRBD1 (5 bases). The DNA for the CDR3 is TGCAGTGCTAGAGATCCCCAGGGCGGCGAGCAGTACTTC. Residues: CSARDPQGGEQYF.